This T cell receptor beta chain was identified during a study of tumor and adjacent non-tumor tissue in lung cancer. As concerns this clonotype: This may come from a read error, since a much larger clone is one base off.

A modified ARM-PCR protocol with three rounds of nested PCR amplified TCRbeta. TCRdb used MiXCR to reprocess the multiplex PCR reads, holding one entry per CDR3 protein. Of roughly 75,000 distinct CDR3 sequences in the sample, around 70% are singletons; the top ten hold around 30%. This sample's RNA came from whole unsorted tissue. This non-tumor lung sample came from over 3 cm beyond the tumor edge. Germline V lookup: CDR1 KGHDR, CDR2 SFDVKD. CDR3 length equals 15 residues. The material sequenced was distant non-tumor lung tissue. This rearrangement joins TRBV24-1 to TRBJ2-1; 7 bases are a match to TRBD2. The receptor's source is a woman between 45 and 65 years old with non-small cell lung cancer. DNA of the CDR3: TGTGCCACCAGTGACCGGACTAGGTTTGACGATGAGCAGCTCTTC. It is translated as CATSDRTRFDDEQLF.